Below are 2 T cell receptor beta chains sequenced from a single sample in a study of blood T cell repertoires in COVID-19. The protocol was immunoSEQ multiplex PCR, while the TCRdb copy is restricted to in-frame clones and leaves out a portion. Found here are about 34,000 clones, approximately 91% of them singletons; the top ten hold less than 7%. What was sequenced was peripheral blood. The receptor source for this set is a woman of 80 years or more with acute or convalescent COVID-19.

This clone occurred once. The V gene is TRBV3-1 (or the pseudogene TRBV3-2), the J gene TRBJ2-7, with D possibly TRBD2 on 5 matching bases. Trimming removed 5 bases from V and 3 bases from J, with 8 bases in between. Germline V lookup: CDR1 LGHDT, CDR2 YNNKEL (reference sequence). The CDR3 is made up of 12 amino acids. The CDR3 region has the DNA TGTGCCAGCAGCGAGGGTTTCTACGAGCAGTACTTC. Translating gives CASSEGFYEQYF.

V gene TRBV7-2 combines with J gene TRBJ1-1; 7 bases align to TRBD1. The CDR3 covers 14 residues. V shed 3 bases and J 1 base; nucleotides not matched to a gene: 2. The germline V gene has CDR1 SGHTA and CDR2 FQGNSA. CDR3 sequence: CASSFRTGNTEAFF. Written as DNA, the CDR3 is TGTGCCAGCAGCTTTCGGACAGGGAACACTGAAGCTTTCTTT.